These 24 T cell receptor beta chains were sequenced from one sample in a study of cytotoxic CD8 clonotypes in ibrutinib-treated CLL. The data were produced by immunoSEQ multiplex PCR, yet TCRdb's version contains in-frame clones alone and is incomplete. The sample comprises some 140,000 clones, around three quarters of which are singletons, and roughly 13% rests with the top ten. This specimen consisted of PBMCs, obtained after 12 months of ibrutinib treatment. The receptors here all came from a human donor with chronic lymphocytic leukemia.

The V and J genes are TRBV5-4 and TRBJ1-1; 9 positions match TRBD1. Germline V gives CDR1 SGHNT, CDR2 YYREEE (reference sequence). V was pared by 3 bases and J by 3 bases, with 6 bases of the junction left unmatched. This CDR3 region has 15 residues. The CDR3 sequence is CASSWGTGRDTEAFF. The CDR3 bases are TGTGCCAGCAGCTGGGGGACAGGGAGGGACACTGAAGCTTTCTTT.

The chain joins TRBV5-4 to TRBJ1-2; possible D gene TRBD1, 5 bases. Germline values: CDR1 SGHNT, CDR2 YYREEE (reference sequence). V lost 0 bases and J 7 bases, leaving 16 bases between the germline ends. The length of the CDR3 is 15 residues. The CDR3 protein is CASSLVSGGVGGYTF. CDR3 coding DNA: TGTGCCAGCAGCTTGGTTTCTGGGGGTGTGGGTGGCTACACCTTC.

V usage is TRBV2 and J usage is TRBJ2-1; tentative D call: TRBD2 (5 bases). The CDR3 has 18 residues. With 0 bases removed from V and 2 bases from J, the gap between germline ends came to 17 bases. Germline CDR1 and CDR2: SNHLY and FYNNEI. The CDR3 protein is CASSEAAYFETTYNEQFF. The CDR3 nucleotides are TGTGCCAGCAGTGAAGCTGCTTACTTCGAGACTACCTACAATGAGCAGTTCTTC.

This chain connects TRBV6-6 to TRBJ2-7, with D possibly TRBD2 on 5 matching bases. The V end lost 2 bases, the J end lost 0 bases, and 11 bases lay between the germline ends. The CDR3 is made up of 15 amino acids. CDR1 is MNHNY, CDR2 SVGAGI, per germline (reference sequence). The CDR3 is CASSYSPGSSYEQYF. In DNA form, the CDR3 reads TGTGCCAGCAGTTACAGTCCGGGGAGCTCCTACGAGCAGTACTTC.

The gene calls are TRBV18 and TRBJ2-1; 7 bases match TRBD2. The germline gives CDR1 KGHSH, CDR2 LQKENI. The V gene end was trimmed by 0 bases and the J gene end by 3 bases; junction bases not matched to a gene: 11. The CDR3 runs 18 residues. This CDR3 reads CASSPPFPAGVFYNEQFF. The CDR3 nucleotides are TGTGCCAGCTCACCACCCTTTCCTGCGGGAGTTTTCTACAATGAGCAGTTCTTC. Full variable domain (rest looked up from reference TRBV18 and TRBJ2-1): NAGVMQNPRHLVRRRGQEARLRCSPMKGHSHVYWYRQLPEEGLKFMVYLQKENIIDESGMPKERFSAEFPKEGPSILRIQQVVRGDSAAYFCASSPPFPAGVFYNEQFFGPGTRLTVL.

The V gene is TRBV10-3, the J gene TRBJ2-7, with 8 bases identical to TRBD1. The ends lost 9 bases at V and 1 base at J; junction bases unmatched: 2. The CDR3 is 12 residues long. Germline V CDR1 and CDR2: ENHRY, SYGVKD. The CDR3 bases are TGTGCCATTCGGGACAGGTCCTACGAGCAGTACTTC. It translates to CAIRDRSYEQYF.

The chain carries TRBV7-2 and TRBJ2-3; TRBD2 matches 7 bases. The germline V gene has CDR1 SGHTA and CDR2 FQGNSA. Trimming took 4 bases from V and 3 from J; bases not matched to a gene: 10. This CDR3 contains 16 residues. The CDR3 sequence is CASSSLRGAGTDTQYF. CDR3 nucleotide sequence: TGTGCCAGCAGCTCTCTCCGGGGAGCGGGGACAGATACGCAGTATTTT.

V is TRBV9 and J is TRBJ2-2; D gene unclear. V shed 4 bases and J shed 2 bases, with 12 bases lying between them. In germline, CDR1 is SGDLS, CDR2 YYNGEE. This CDR3 is 15 amino acids long. CDR3 region: CASSQLLGNTGELFF. DNA for the CDR3: TGTGCCAGCAGCCAGCTTTTGGGAAACACCGGGGAGCTGTTTTTT.

The V gene is TRBV7-6, the J gene TRBJ2-1; TRBD2 matches 13 bases. J lost 0 bases, V lost 5 bases, and 4 bases had no gene match. The CDR3 totals 17 residues. Germline V gene data show CDR1 as SGHVS and CDR2 as FNYEAQ. CDR3 DNA sequence: TGTGCCAGCAGCCCTCGGACTAGCGGGAGCTCCTACAATGAGCAGTTCTTC. It specifies CASSPRTSGSSYNEQFF.

The V gene is TRBV7-8, the J gene TRBJ2-2; D remains unclear. V was cut by 5 bases and J by 5 bases, with 18 bases left in between. The germline V gene has CDR1 SGHVS and CDR2 FQNEAQ. The length of the CDR3 is 16 residues. CDR3 DNA sequence: TGTGCCAGCAGCCCCCCTATGGCCGCTGGTACCGGGGAGCTGTTTTTT. This translates into CASSPPMAAGTGELFF.

This clone was seen a single time. The chain links TRBV19 to TRBJ2-2, with 9 bases lining up with TRBD2. Germline V lookup: CDR1 LNHDA, CDR2 SQIVND (reference sequence). There are 15 residues in the CDR3. Trimming removed 5 bases from V and 4 bases from J; junction bases left unmatched: 5. The CDR3 nucleotides are TGTGCCAGTAGTTTAAGACTAGCGGCCACCGGGGAGCTGTTTTTT. Its protein is CASSLRLAATGELFF.

The rearrangement uses TRBV4-1 and TRBJ2-5; D uncertain. The CDR3 contains 17 residues. V lost 2 bases and J lost 5, with 21 bases in between. From germline, CDR1 is MGHRA and CDR2 YSYEKL. For the CDR3, the DNA is TGCGCCAGCAGCCAATATCCCTCCGGGCGTTACGGGGAGACCCAGTACTTC. Its translation is CASSQYPSGRYGETQYF.

The chain carries TRBV9 and TRBJ2-5, with 14 bases that match TRBD2. The trim removed 0 bases at V and 5 bases at J, leaving 6 bases unmatched. This CDR3 is built from 17 residues. In germline, CDR1 is SGDLS, CDR2 YYNGEE. CDR3 region: CASSVEGLAGEGETQYF. CDR3 bases: TGTGCCAGCAGCGTAGAGGGACTAGCGGGAGAAGGGGAGACCCAGTACTTC.

The gene calls are TRBV9 and TRBJ1-1, with D uncertain. Germline lookup yields CDR1 SGDLS and CDR2 YYNGEE. V was clipped by 4 bases and J by 3 bases, with 16 bases between them. The CDR3 runs 15 residues. The CDR3 sequence is CASSRLAAEDTEAFF. CDR3 in DNA: TGTGCCAGCAGCCGCTTGGCGGCGGAGGACACTGAAGCTTTCTTT.

The V gene is TRBV27, the J gene TRBJ2-7; the D gene is possibly TRBD1 (6 bases). Looked up from germline, CDR1 is MNHEY and CDR2 is SMNVEV (reference sequence). V lost 10 bases and J 2 bases, leaving 21 bases between the germline ends. The CDR3 has 15 residues. The CDR3 loop reads CATLIRGFGAYEQYF. The CDR3 bases are TGTGCCACTCTTATTAGGGGGTTTGGGGCCTACGAGCAGTACTTC.

This clone was counted a few times. This chain connects TRBV27 to TRBJ2-7; TRBD1 might be the D (5 bases). CDR3 length: 14 amino acids. Germline CDR1 reads MNHEY; CDR2 reads SMNVEV (reference sequence). V was shortened by 0 bases and J by 3 bases, with 9 bases between the two germline ends. CDR3 protein: CASSLSWQGYEQYF. For the CDR3, the DNA is TGTGCCAGCAGTTTATCGTGGCAGGGCTACGAGCAGTACTTC.

The J gene is TRBJ1-4, the V gene TRBV25-1, with D uncertain. This CDR3 has 16 residues. In germline, CDR1 is MGHDK, CDR2 SYGVNS. The V end lost 4 bases, the J end lost 0 bases, and 12 bases lay between the germline ends. As DNA, the CDR3 is TGTGCCAGCAGTGCCAGTTACATAGCAACTAATGAAAAACTGTTTTTT. This translates into CASSASYIATNEKLFF. The variable domain in full, with the rest retrieved from reference TRBV25-1 and TRBJ1-4, is EADIYQTPRYLVIGTGKKITLECSQTMGHDKMYWYQQDPGMELHLIHYSYGVNSTEKGDLSSESTVSRIRTEHFPLTLESARPSHTSQYLCASSASYIATNEKLFFGSGTQLSVL.

This clone appeared a few times. The CDR3 is CASSPSFAGYSGNTIYF. CDR3 coding DNA: TGTGCCAGCTCACCGTCATTTGCGGGGTACTCTGGAAACACCATATATTTT. The chain carries TRBV18 and TRBJ1-3, with no clear D. The V gene lost 3 bases and the J gene lost 0 bases, with 15 bases spanning the gap. The germline CDR1 and CDR2 sequences are KGHSH and LQKENI. The CDR3 consists of 17 residues.

This chain links TRBV29-1 with TRBJ2-1, with D perhaps matching TRBD2 (6 bases). The ends were cut back, 7 bases at V and 8 bases at J, with 12 bases in the middle. Germline-derived CDR1 and CDR2 are SQVTM and ANQGSEA. This CDR3 has 11 amino acids. CDR3 coding DNA: TGCAGCGGGCGCGCTAGCGATGAGCAGTTCTTC. Its protein product is CSGRASDEQFF.

This clone counts as medium-sized (0.01 to 0.1%). V gene TRBV27 combines with J gene TRBJ2-1; TRBD2 aligns across 8 bases. Germline loops: CDR1 MNHEY, CDR2 SMNVEV (reference sequence). After removal of 4 bases from V and 5 bases from J, the junction contained 10 bases not matched to a gene. The CDR3 totals 16 residues. CDR3 nucleotide sequence: TGTGCCAGCAGTTCAGGGGAAAGTAGCGGGAACAATGAGCAGTTCTTC. It is translated as CASSSGESSGNNEQFF.

The sample holds a few counts of this clone. The rearrangement links TRBV19 to TRBJ1-5; maybe TRBD1 (5 bases). Trimming stripped 7 bases from V and 0 bases from J, with 10 bases between. This CDR3 is built from 14 residues. The germline V gene has CDR1 LNHDA and CDR2 SQIVND (reference sequence). CDR3 region: CASTRGNSNQPQHF. For the CDR3, the DNA is TGTGCCAGTACGAGGGGAAATAGCAATCAGCCCCAGCATTTT.

This clone was counted a single time. The CDR3 nucleotides are TGTGCCAGCTCACCACCCAGGGGTCCCAGCTCCTACGAGCAGTACTTC. Protein sequence: CASSPPRGPSSYEQYF. The V call is TRBV18, the J call TRBJ2-7, with D possibly matching TRBD1 (6 bases). The CDR3 is 16 residues long. Germline values: CDR1 KGHSH, CDR2 LQKENI. V lost 0 bases and J lost 0, with 12 bases in between.

The chain links TRBV6-6 to TRBJ1-2; the match to TRBD1 covers 8 bases. Per the germline V gene, CDR1 is MNHNY and CDR2 is SVGAGI (reference sequence). The CDR3 spans 13 residues. The V segment lost 6 bases and the J segment 4 bases; nucleotides outside the gene matches: 4. This CDR3 reads CASRSDRGYGYTF. CDR3 coding DNA: TGTGCCAGCAGATCAGACAGGGGCTATGGCTACACCTTC.

V is TRBV2 and J is TRBJ1-5; D gene ambiguous. The CDR3 is made up of 11 amino acids. The germline V gene encodes CDR1 SNHLY and CDR2 FYNNEI. V shed 3 bases and J shed 4 bases, with 1 base lying between them. CDR3 amino acids: CASSDNQPQHF. DNA for the CDR3: TGTGCCAGCAGTGATAATCAGCCCCAGCATTTT. The full variable domain, with the rest looked up from reference TRBV2 and TRBJ1-5, is EPEVTQTPSHQVTQMGQEVILRCVPISNHLYFYWYRQILGQKVEFLVSFYNNEISEKSEIFDDQFSVERPDGSNFTLKIRSTKLEDSAMYFCASSDNQPQHFGDGTRLSIL.